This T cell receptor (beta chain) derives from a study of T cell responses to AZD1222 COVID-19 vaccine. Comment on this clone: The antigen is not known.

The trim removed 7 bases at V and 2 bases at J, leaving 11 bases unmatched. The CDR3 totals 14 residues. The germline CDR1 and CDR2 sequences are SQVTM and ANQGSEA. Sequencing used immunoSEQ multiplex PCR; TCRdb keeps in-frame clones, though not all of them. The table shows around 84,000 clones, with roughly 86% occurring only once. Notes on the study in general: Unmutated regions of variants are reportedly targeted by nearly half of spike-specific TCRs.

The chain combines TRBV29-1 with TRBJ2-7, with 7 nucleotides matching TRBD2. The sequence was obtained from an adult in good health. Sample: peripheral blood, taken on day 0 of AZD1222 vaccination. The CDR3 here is CSATSAPGTYEQYF. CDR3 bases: TGCAGCGCCACTAGCGCCCCAGGAACCTACGAGCAGTACTTC.